This TCR beta chain was recovered during a study of blood T cell repertoires in COVID-19 (dated by TCRdb to about 2020). With regard to the full study: The collaborator samples originated in the United States, Italy and Spain and spanned the acute and convalescent phases of COVID-19. The prospective study material was composed of cDNA or gDNA derived from T cells, B-cell-depleted T cells, or PBMCs. Deeply sampled blood TCRbeta repertoires from subjects exposed to, actively infected with, or recovered from COVID-19 were included in the dataset. The repertoires were released in a freely available public database meant as a resource for research on the immune response to SARS-CoV-2. Samples were obtained from the ongoing ImmuneRACE study (first 160 participants) and from over 1,000 subjects provided by 6 global collaborators. A de-identified subject ID, COVID-19 status, age in years and sex were almost always included in the sample metadata. Where available, HLA class I and class II types were obtained from metadata supplied by the sample provider rather than from assay-based typing. The research as a whole found: How much clinical and demographic metadata was included differed by source and by participant, and the metadata was provided uncurated.

The immunoSEQ Assay, a bias-controlled multiplex PCR, was used to amplify TCRbeta CDR3 regions from genomic DNA. Per the original workflow: Within the assay, amplification of reference gene primers was used to estimate how many nucleated cells each sample contained. To quantify the absolute abundance of each unique TCRbeta CDR3 rearrangement, sequence reads were collapsed and filtered. For each sample, productive Simpson clonality was calculated as the square root of Simpson's diversity index over productive rearrangements. The clones in this table, taken by TCRdb from immuneACCESS, are in-frame only. Not every clone is retained; where verified, under half of the shortfall comes from an unresolved V gene, and the cause of the rest is unknown. V, J and clone size reflect that table, while D and trimming were determined from the DNA. Counted in this sample were 110,000 or so clones; 70% to 90% of them appeared once. The ten largest clones capture roughly 3.5% of the sample.

The germline V gene (reference sequence) specifies MNHEY as CDR1 and SMNVEV as CDR2. V is pared back by 5 bases and J by 2 bases, with 10 bases lying between the germline termini. The CDR3, from cysteine to phenylalanine, totals 13 residues. The DNA shown is the 39-base CDR3, in frame from base 1. On this clone itself: Its antigen is still unknown. No much larger clone exists at a distance of one base, and base qualities are not known.

Each collaborating institution followed its own protocols to collect whole blood in K2EDTA tubes. Collaborator samples were shipped for TCRbeta analysis as frozen whole blood, isolated PBMCs, or DNA extracted from either sample type. This clonotype was sampled from a man in his forties with acute or convalescent COVID-19. The chain uses TRBV27 and TRBJ2-7; the D gene is perhaps TRBD2, from 5 matching bases. Sequenced: peripheral blood. The nucleotide sequence is given as TGTGCCAGCAGTCGATCCGGGACCTACGAGCAGTACTTC. It specifies CASSRSGTYEQYF.